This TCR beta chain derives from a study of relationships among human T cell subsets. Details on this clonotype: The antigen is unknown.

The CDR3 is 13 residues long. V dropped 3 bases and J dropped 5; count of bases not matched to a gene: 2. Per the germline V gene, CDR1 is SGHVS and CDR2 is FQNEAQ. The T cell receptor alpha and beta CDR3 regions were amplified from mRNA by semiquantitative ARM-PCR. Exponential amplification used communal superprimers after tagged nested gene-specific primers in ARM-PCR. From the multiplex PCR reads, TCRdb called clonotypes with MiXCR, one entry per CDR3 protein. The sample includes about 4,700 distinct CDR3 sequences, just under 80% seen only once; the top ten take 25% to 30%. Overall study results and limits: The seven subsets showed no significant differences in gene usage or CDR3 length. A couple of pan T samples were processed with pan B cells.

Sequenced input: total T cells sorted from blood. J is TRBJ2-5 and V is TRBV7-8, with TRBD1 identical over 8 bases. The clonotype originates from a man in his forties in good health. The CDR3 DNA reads TGTGCCAGCAGCTTGTGGACAGGGGAGACCCAGTACTTC. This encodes CASSLWTGETQYF.